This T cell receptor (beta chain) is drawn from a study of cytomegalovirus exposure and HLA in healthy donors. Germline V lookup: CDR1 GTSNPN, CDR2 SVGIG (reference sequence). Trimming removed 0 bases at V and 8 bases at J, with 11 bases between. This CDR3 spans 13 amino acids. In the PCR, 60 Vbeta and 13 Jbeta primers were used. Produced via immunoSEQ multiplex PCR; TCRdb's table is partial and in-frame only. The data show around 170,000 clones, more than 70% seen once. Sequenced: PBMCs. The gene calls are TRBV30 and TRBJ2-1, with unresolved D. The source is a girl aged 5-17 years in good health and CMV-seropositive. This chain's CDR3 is CAWSVRFRDEQFF. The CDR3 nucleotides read TGTGCCTGGAGTGTACGATTCCGGGATGAGCAGTTCTTC.